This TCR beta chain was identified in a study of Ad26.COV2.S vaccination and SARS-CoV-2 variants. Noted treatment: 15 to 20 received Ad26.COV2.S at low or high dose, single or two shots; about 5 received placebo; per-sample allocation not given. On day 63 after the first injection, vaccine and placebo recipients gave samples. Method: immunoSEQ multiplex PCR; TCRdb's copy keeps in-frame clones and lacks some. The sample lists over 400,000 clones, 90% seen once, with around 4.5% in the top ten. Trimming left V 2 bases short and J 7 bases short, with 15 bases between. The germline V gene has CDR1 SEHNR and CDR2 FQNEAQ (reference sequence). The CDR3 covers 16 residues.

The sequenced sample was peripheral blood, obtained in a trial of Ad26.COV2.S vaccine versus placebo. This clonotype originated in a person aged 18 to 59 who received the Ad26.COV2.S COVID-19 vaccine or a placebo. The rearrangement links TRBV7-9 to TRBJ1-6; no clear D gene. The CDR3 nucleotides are TGTGCCAGCAGCTTAACGGCAGGCGTTATAAATTCACCCCTCCACTTT. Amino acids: CASSLTAGVINSPLHF.